The clone carrying this TCR beta chain was seen more than once but under ten times. The data are from a study of response to subunit inactivated influenza vaccine. One entry per CDR3 protein, called by TCRdb with MiXCR from the RT-PCR reads. The sample includes hundreds of thousands of distinct CDR3 sequences, over 25% seen only once; the top ten take approximately 2%. After removal of 6 bases from V and 9 bases from J, the junction contained 4 bases not matched to a gene. Germline lookup yields CDR1 ENHRY and CDR2 SYGVKD. The CDR3 consists of 13 residues. The starting material was CD4+ T cells sorted from PBMCs, obtained roughly 5 days after vaccination. The V and J genes are TRBV10-3 and TRBJ2-1, with 11 bases fitting TRBD2. The source of this sequence is a man aged 45-60 years who received an inactivated influenza vaccine. CDR3 amino acids: CAIRGTSGGEQFF. The CDR3 DNA is TGTGCCATCAGAGGGACTAGCGGTGGTGAGCAGTTCTTC.